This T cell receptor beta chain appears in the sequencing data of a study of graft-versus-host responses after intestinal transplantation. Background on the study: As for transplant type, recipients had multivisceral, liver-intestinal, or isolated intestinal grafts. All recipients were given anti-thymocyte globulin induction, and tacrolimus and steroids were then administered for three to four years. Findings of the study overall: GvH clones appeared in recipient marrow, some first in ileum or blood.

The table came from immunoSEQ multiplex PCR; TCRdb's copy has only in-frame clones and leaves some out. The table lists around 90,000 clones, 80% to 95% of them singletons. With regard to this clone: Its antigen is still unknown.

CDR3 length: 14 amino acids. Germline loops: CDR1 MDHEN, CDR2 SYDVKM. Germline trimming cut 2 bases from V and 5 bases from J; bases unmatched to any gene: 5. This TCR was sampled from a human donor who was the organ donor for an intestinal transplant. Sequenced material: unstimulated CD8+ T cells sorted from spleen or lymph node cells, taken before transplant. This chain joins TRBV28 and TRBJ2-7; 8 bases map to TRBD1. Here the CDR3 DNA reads TGTGCCAGCAGTTTAGACAGGGGAGAGGACGAGCAGTACTTC. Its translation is CASSLDRGEDEQYF.